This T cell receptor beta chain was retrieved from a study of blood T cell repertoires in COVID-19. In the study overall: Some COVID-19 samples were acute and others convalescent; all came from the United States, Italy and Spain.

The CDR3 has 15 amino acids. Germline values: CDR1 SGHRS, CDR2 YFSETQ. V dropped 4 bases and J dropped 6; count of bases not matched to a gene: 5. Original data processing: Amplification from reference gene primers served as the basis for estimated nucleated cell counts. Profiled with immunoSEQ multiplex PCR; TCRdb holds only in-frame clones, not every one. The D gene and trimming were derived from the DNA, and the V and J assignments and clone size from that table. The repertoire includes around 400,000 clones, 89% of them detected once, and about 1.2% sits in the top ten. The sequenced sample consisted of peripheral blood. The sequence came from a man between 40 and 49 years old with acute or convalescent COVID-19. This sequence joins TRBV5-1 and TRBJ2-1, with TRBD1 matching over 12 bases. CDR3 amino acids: CASSAGQGAGNEQFF. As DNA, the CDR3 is TGCGCCAGCAGCGCGGGACAGGGGGCGGGCAATGAGCAGTTCTTC.